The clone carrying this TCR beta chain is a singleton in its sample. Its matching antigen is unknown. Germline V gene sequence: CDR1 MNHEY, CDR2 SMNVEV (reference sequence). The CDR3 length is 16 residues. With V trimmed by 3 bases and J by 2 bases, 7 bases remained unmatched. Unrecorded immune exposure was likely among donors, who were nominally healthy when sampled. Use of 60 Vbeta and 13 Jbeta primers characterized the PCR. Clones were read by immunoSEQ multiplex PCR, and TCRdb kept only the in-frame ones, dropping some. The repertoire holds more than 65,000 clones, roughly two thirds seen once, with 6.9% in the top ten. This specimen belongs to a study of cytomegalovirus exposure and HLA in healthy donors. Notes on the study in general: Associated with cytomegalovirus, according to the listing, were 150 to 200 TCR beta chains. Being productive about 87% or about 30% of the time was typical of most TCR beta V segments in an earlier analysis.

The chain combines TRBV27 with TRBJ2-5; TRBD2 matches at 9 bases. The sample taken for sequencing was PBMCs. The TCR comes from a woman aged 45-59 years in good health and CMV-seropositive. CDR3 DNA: TGTGCCAGCAGTTTTTGGGTTAGCGGGGGACAAGAGACCCAGTACTTC. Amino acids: CASSFWVSGGQETQYF.